This entry concerns a single T cell receptor beta chain. The entry originates in a study of blood T cell repertoires in COVID-19. Study context: Samples of COVID-19 (acute and convalescent) were obtained from the United States, Italy and Spain.

Only in-frame clones appear in the TCRdb table, and some are missing; sequencing was by immunoSEQ multiplex PCR. The sample holds about 210,000 clones, about four fifths seen once. The V gene lost 0 bases and the J gene lost 8 bases, with 17 bases spanning the gap. CDR1 and CDR2 (germline): SGHNT, YYREEE (reference sequence). The CDR3 extends over 15 amino acids. Sequencing input: peripheral blood. The genes are TRBV5-4 and TRBJ1-1; D gene ambiguous. This receptor was identified in a woman aged 40 to 50 with active or convalescent COVID-19. DNA of the CDR3: TGTGCCAGCAGCTTGGCCGAGGTGCTACCGACCGAAGCTTTCTTT. Residues: CASSLAEVLPTEAFF.